What follows are 8 T cell receptor beta chains derived from one specimen sequenced in a study of blood T cell repertoires in COVID-19. Only in-frame clones appear in the TCRdb table, and some are missing; sequencing was by immunoSEQ multiplex PCR. The sample has about 300,000 clones; about 90% are singletons. Sequenced: PBMCs or T cells enriched from blood (not recorded which). These receptor sequences come from a woman aged 50 to 65 who had been exposed to COVID-19.

The chain couples TRBV5-4 to TRBJ1-4; no firm D call. In germline, CDR1 is SGHNT, CDR2 YYREEE (reference sequence). Trimming cost V 4 bases and J 4 bases, with 11 bases left between them. This CDR3 comprises 14 residues. The CDR3, as DNA: TGTGCCAGCAGCCTGAAAGGCGGTAATGAAAAACTGTTTTTT. It encodes CASSLKGGNEKLFF.

The chain links TRBV29-1 to TRBJ2-3, with D possibly matching TRBD1 (6 bases). The germline V and J ends were trimmed by 6 bases and 1 base, with 14 bases remaining between them. The germline V gene encodes CDR1 SQVTM and CDR2 ANQGSEA. This CDR3 region has 14 residues. CDR3 sequence: CSVPSAGGTDTQYF. CDR3 sequence (DNA): TGCAGCGTACCGTCGGCAGGGGGCACAGATACGCAGTATTTT.

This clone is a singleton in its sample. The J gene is TRBJ2-5, the V gene TRBV5-4; 14 nucleotides match TRBD2. V dropped 0 bases and J dropped 6; count of bases not matched to a gene: 4. This CDR3 has 16 residues. CDR1 is SGHNT and CDR2 is YYREEE in the germline V gene (reference sequence). For the CDR3, the DNA is TGTGCCAGCAGCTTGGGAGGGACTAGCGGGGGTAAGACCCAGTACTTC. Translating it yields CASSLGGTSGGKTQYF.

V usage is TRBV7-9 and J usage is TRBJ1-6; 8 bases align to TRBD1. Per the germline V gene, CDR1 is SEHNR and CDR2 is FQNEAQ (reference sequence). The CDR3 extends over 14 amino acids. V shed 2 bases and J 7 bases; nucleotides not matched to a gene: 1. The CDR3 nucleotides read TGTGCCAGCAGCTTACAGGGGGCAAATTCACCCCTCCACTTT. As protein: CASSLQGANSPLHF.

V gene TRBV4-2 combines with J gene TRBJ1-2; TRBD1 matches 8 bases. V lost 5 bases and J lost 6; bases outside the gene matches: 8. The CDR3 sequence is 14 residues long. The germline gives CDR1 LGHNA, CDR2 YNFKEQ. CDR3 nucleotides: TGTGCCAGCAGCTACGGGACAGGTTCCGATGGCTACACCTTC. This translates into CASSYGTGSDGYTF.

The gene calls are TRBV12-3 or TRBV12-4 and TRBJ1-2; 10 nucleotides agree with TRBD1. Germline trimming cut 3 bases from V and 8 bases from J; bases unmatched to any gene: 3. There are 13 residues in the CDR3. The CDR3 loop is CASSLDRGNGYTF. In DNA form, the CDR3 reads TGTGCCAGCAGTTTGGACAGGGGGAACGGCTACACCTTC.

Only one count was recorded for this clone. The chain joins TRBV6-1 to TRBJ2-1; 11 bases are shared with TRBD2. The trim removed 3 bases at V and 7 bases at J, leaving 8 bases unmatched. There are 16 residues in the CDR3. Germline assignment: CDR1 MNHNS and CDR2 SASEGT. The CDR3 loop is CASSDPLAGGSNEQFF. The CDR3 DNA reads as TGTGCCAGCAGTGACCCTCTAGCGGGGGGTAGTAATGAGCAGTTCTTC.

V is TRBV20-1 and J is TRBJ1-2; D uncertain. The germline V and J ends were trimmed by 3 bases and 5 bases, with 4 bases remaining between them. The CDR3 loop spans 10 amino acids. Germline CDR1 DFQATT, CDR2 SNEGSKA (reference sequence). The CDR3 spells CSARSYGYTF. CDR3 DNA sequence: TGCAGTGCTAGGAGTTATGGCTACACCTTC.